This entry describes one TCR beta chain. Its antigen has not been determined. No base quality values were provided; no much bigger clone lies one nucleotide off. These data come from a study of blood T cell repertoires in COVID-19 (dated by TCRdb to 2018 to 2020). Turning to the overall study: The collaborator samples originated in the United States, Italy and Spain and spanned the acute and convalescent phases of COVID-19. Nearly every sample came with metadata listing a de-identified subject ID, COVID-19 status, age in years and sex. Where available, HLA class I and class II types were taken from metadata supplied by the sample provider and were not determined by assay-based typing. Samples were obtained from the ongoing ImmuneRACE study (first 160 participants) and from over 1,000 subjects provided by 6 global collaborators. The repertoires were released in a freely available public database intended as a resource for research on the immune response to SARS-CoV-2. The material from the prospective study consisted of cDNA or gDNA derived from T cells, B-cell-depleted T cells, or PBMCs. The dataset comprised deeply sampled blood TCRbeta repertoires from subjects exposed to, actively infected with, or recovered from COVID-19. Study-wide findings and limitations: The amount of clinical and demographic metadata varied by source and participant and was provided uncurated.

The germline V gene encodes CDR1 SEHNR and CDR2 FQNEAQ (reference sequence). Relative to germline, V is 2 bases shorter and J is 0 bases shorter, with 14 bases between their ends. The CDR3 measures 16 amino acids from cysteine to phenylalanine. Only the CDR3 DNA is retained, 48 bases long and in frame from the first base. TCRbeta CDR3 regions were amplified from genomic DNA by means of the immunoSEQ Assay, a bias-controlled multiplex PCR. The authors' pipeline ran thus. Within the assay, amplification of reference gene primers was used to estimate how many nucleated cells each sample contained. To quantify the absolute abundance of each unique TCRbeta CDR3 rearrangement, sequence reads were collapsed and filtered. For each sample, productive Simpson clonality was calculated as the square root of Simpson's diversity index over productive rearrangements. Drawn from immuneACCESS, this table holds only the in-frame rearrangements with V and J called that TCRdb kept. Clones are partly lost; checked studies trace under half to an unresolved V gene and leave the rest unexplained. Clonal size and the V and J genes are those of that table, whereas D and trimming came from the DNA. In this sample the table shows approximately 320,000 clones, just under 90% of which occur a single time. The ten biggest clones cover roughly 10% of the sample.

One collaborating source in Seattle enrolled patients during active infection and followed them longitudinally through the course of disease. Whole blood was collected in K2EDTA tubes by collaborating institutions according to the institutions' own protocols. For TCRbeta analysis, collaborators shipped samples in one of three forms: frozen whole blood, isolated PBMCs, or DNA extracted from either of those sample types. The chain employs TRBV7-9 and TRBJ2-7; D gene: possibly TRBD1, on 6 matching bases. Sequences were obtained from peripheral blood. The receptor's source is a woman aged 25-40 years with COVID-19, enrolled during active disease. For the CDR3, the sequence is CASSLRTDKTSYEQYF. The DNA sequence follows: TGTGCCAGCAGCTTAAGGACAGATAAAACCTCCTACGAGCAGTACTTC.